This T cell receptor (beta chain) emerged from a study of blood T cell repertoires in COVID-19. Study information: Spain, Italy and the United States supplied samples that represented acute and convalescent COVID-19. The analysed material was cDNA or gDNA that came from T cells, B-cell-depleted T cells, or PBMCs.

There are 14 residues in the CDR3. Germline lookup yields CDR1 LNHNV and CDR2 YYDKDF (reference sequence). The V end was cut by 7 bases, the J end by 4 bases, with 13 bases between. Original handling: Estimated nucleated cell counts came from reference gene primer amplification. Assay used: immunoSEQ multiplex PCR; TCRdb lists only in-frame clones, some missing. The V and J calls and clone size were taken over from that table, and D and trimming were inferred from the DNA. This table has around 100,000 clones, nearly 90% appearing once. Sequenced sample: peripheral blood. This clonotype was obtained from a man in his forties or fifties in a cohort sampled during active COVID-19. The rearrangement joins TRBV15 to TRBJ2-2; maybe TRBD2 (5 bases). In nucleotides, the CDR3 is TGTGCCACCACTTACGGGGTCATCACCGGGGAGCTGTTTTTT. As protein: CATTYGVITGELFF.